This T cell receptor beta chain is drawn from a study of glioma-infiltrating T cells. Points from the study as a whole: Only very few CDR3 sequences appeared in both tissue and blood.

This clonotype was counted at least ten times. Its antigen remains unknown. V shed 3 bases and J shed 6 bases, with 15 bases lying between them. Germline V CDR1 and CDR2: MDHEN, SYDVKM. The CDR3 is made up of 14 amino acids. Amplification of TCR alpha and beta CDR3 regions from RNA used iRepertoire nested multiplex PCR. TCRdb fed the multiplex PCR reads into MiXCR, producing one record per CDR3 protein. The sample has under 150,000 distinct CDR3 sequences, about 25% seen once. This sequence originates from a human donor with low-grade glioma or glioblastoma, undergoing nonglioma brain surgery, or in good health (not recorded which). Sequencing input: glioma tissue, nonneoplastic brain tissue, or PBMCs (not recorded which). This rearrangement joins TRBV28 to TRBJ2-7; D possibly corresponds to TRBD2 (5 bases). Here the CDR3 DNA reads TGTGCCAGCAGTTTTTTGGGGAAAGGAGGCGAGCAGTACGTC. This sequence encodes CASSFLGKGGEQYV.